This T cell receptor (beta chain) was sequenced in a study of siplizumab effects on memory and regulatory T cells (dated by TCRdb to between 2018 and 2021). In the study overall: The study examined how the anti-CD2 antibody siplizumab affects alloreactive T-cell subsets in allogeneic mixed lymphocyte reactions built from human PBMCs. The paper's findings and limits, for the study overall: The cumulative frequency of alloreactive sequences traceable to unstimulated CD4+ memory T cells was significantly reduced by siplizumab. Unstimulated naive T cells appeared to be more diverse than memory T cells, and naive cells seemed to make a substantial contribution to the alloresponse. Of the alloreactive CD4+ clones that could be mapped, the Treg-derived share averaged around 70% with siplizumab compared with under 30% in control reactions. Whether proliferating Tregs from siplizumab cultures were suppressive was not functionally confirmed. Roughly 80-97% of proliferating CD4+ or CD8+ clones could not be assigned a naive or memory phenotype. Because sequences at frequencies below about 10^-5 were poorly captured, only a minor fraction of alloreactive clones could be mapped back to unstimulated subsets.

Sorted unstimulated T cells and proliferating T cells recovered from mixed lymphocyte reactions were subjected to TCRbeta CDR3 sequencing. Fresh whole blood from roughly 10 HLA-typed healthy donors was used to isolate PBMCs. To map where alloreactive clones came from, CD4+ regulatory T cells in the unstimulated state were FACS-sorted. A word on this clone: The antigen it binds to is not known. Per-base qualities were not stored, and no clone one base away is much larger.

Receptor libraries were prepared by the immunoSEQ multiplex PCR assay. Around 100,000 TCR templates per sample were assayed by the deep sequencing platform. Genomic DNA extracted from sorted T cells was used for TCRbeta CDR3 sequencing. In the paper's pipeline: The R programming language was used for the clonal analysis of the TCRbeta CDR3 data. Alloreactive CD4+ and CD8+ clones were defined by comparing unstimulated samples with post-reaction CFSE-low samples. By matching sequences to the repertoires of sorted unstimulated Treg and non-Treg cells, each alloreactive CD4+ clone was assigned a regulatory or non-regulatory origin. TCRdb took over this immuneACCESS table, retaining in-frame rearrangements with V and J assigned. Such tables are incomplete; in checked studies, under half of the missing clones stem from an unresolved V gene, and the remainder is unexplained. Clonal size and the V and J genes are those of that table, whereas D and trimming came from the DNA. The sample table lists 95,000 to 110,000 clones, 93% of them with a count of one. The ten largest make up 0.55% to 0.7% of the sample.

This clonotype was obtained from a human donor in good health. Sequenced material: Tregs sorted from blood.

The CDR3 loop reads CASSQEFRNTEAFF. The DNA sequence is TGCGCCAGCAGCCAAGAGTTTAGGAACACTGAAGCTTTCTTT. The chain was built from TRBV4-1 and TRBJ1-1; no D gene is confidently identified. The CDR3 has 14 amino acids, counting the end cysteine and phenylalanine. Only CDR3 DNA is held: 42 bases, read in frame from base 1. From the germline V gene, CDR1 is MGHRA and CDR2 is YSYEKL. V is clipped by 0 bases and J by 1 base, and the sequence between their germline boundaries is 6 bases long.